This TCR beta chain was sequenced for a study of identical twins. Template switching (which added a universal primer site) was used, and cDNA carried unique molecular identifiers. Each CDR3 protein gets one entry after TCRdb re-called the 5' RACE reads with MiXCR. The sample has 1.5 million to 2 million distinct CDR3 sequences, less than 35% seen once; the top ten hold about 0.27%. This clonotype occurred a few times. The TCR originated in a newborn girl in good health. The sequencing input was cord blood.

In DNA form, the CDR3 reads TGTGCCAGCAGCCAAGATGAGGGGGCGGGATATGGCTACACCTTC. Translation gives CASSQDEGAGYGYTF. The gene calls are TRBV3-1 and TRBJ1-2; 7 bases are a match to TRBD1. After removal of 0 bases from V and 5 bases from J, the junction contained 6 bases not matched to a gene. Germline V gives CDR1 LGHDT, CDR2 YNNKEL (reference sequence). The CDR3 contains 15 residues.